The 21 T cell receptor beta chains below all came from one sample that was sequenced in a study of memory CD4+ T cells and cytomegalovirus serostatus. Profiling relied on immunoSEQ multiplex PCR, and the TCRdb table lists in-frame clones only, not all of them. Here the sample spans 75,000 to 95,000 clones, 75% to 90% being singletons. Single viable CD3+CD4+CD8-CD45RO+ cells were sorted as the memory CD4+ T cells. Material: memory CD4+ T cells from blood. The source of these receptors is an adult in good health and CMV-seronegative.

V gene TRBV7-6 combines with J gene TRBJ1-3; D call uncertain. The germline V gene has CDR1 SGHVS and CDR2 FNYEAQ. Trimming cost V 4 bases and J 2 bases, with 6 bases left between them. This CDR3 region has 13 residues. For the CDR3, the DNA is TGTGCCAGCAGCTCGCTCGCTGGAAACACCATATATTTT. This translates into CASSSLAGNTIYF.

V gene TRBV5-4 combines with J gene TRBJ2-1, with D tentatively TRBD1 (6 bases). Germline loops: CDR1 SGHNT, CDR2 YYREEE (reference sequence). The CDR3 consists of 14 residues. V shed 4 bases and J shed 4 bases, with 12 bases lying between them. Here the CDR3 DNA reads TGTGCCAGCAGCGTACAAGGACAGTACAATGAGCAGTTCTTC. Its protein is CASSVQGQYNEQFF.

This clone was counted once. J is TRBJ2-7 and V is TRBV6-6; TRBD1 might be the D (6 bases). V dropped 5 bases and J dropped 0 bases, with 11 bases sitting between them. The germline gives CDR1 MNHNY, CDR2 SVGAGI (reference sequence). The CDR3 spans 14 residues. CDR3 residues: CASSIRQDSYEQYF. The CDR3, as DNA: TGTGCCAGCAGTATCCGACAGGACTCCTACGAGCAGTACTTC.

The gene calls are TRBV6-1 and TRBJ2-7; D may correspond to TRBD1 or TRBD2 (5 bases each). The germline V gene encodes CDR1 MNHNS and CDR2 SASEGT. The V and J ends lost 0 bases and 5 bases respectively, with 14 bases between them. The CDR3 consists of 15 residues. CDR3 sequence reads: CASSEALGGEDEQYF. CDR3 DNA sequence: TGTGCCAGCAGTGAAGCGCTTGGGGGAGAGGACGAGCAGTACTTC.

The chain recombines TRBV9 with TRBJ2-2; D could derive from TRBD1 or TRBD2 (6 bases each). CDR3 length: 17 residues. The V gene's germline CDR1 is SGDLS and CDR2 YYNGEE. V lost 3 bases and J 1 base, leaving 16 bases between the germline ends. As DNA, the CDR3 is TGTGCCAGCAGCGCCCCCCAAGGAGGGGGGAACACCGGGGAGCTGTTTTTT. Its protein is CASSAPQGGGNTGELFF.

This clone was seen only once. The V and J genes are TRBV5-1 and TRBJ2-7; D may correspond to TRBD1 or TRBD2 (5 bases each). Trimming took off 0 bases at V and 3 bases at J, with 10 bases between the two ends. Germline V gene sequence: CDR1 SGHRS, CDR2 YFSETQ. This CDR3 contains 14 residues. The CDR3 spells CASSLDVGGYEQYF. CDR3 nucleotides: TGCGCCAGCAGCTTGGACGTTGGGGGCTACGAGCAGTACTTC.

The genes are TRBV7-6 and TRBJ1-4; perhaps TRBD1 as D (5 bases). CDR3 length: 17 amino acids. The germline gives CDR1 SGHVS, CDR2 FNYEAQ. The ends were cut back, 4 bases at V and 8 bases at J, with 23 bases in the middle. The CDR3 here is CASSSEAPGSGGEKLFF. In DNA, the CDR3 is TGTGCCAGCAGCTCAGAGGCCCCAGGGTCGGGGGGAGAAAAACTGTTTTTT.

As concerns this clone: An end of the junction differs from the germline gene, which may be a read error. The chain uses TRBV10-3 and TRBJ2-7, with 8 nucleotides matching TRBD2. The CDR3 loop spans 14 amino acids. CDR1 is ENHRY and CDR2 is SYGVKD in the germline V gene. The CDR3 loop reads CASSSGDSSYEQYF. The DNA of the CDR3 is TGTGCCAGCAGTAGCGGGGATTCCTCCTACGAGCAGTACTTC.

The rearrangement uses TRBV7-2 and TRBJ1-2; D is uncertain. The CDR3 runs to 11 residues. V lost 3 bases and J lost 7, with 6 bases in between. Germline lookup yields CDR1 SGHTA and CDR2 FQGNSA. This chain's CDR3 is CASSLGSGYTF. DNA of the CDR3: TGTGCCAGCAGCTTGGGGAGTGGCTACACCTTC. The full variable domain, completed using reference TRBV7-2 and TRBJ1-2, is GAGVSQSPSNKVTEKGKDVELRCDPISGHTALYWYRQSLGQGLEFLIYFQGNSAPDKSGLPSDRFSAERTGGSVSTLTIQRTQQEDSAVYLCASSLGSGYTFGSGTRLTVV.

This chain links TRBV30 with TRBJ1-3, with D possibly TRBD1 on 5 matching bases. The CDR3 loop spans 16 amino acids. The V gene's germline CDR1 is GTSNPN and CDR2 SVGIG (reference sequence). V was trimmed by 0 bases and J by 0 bases, leaving 12 bases between them. The CDR3 is CAWSVRGRSSGNTIYF. CDR3 bases: TGTGCCTGGAGTGTAAGGGGACGATCCTCTGGAAACACCATATATTTT.

This clone was found a few times. The chain links TRBV5-1 to TRBJ1-1; D call uncertain. Germline assignment: CDR1 SGHRS and CDR2 YFSETQ. The CDR3 is made up of 13 amino acids. V gave up 2 bases and J gave up 3 bases, with 8 bases separating them. CDR3 sequence (DNA): TGCGCCAGCAGCTTTAACAGAGACACTGAAGCTTTCTTT. Protein sequence: CASSFNRDTEAFF.

V is TRBV6-1 and J is TRBJ2-5, with D unresolved. CDR3 size: 12 residues. The germline V and J ends were trimmed by 6 bases and 5 bases, with 10 bases remaining between them. CDR1 MNHNS and CDR2 SASEGT come from the germline V gene. The DNA of the CDR3 is TGTGCCAGCAGCGAAAGTGGGGAGACCCAGTACTTC. Its protein product is CASSESGETQYF.

The chain joins TRBV19 to TRBJ2-2; 7 bases fit TRBD1. V lost 9 bases, J lost 1 base, and 2 bases stayed unmatched. The CDR3 covers 13 residues. Germline CDR1 LNHDA, CDR2 SQIVND (reference sequence). CDR3 in DNA: TGTGCCAGCCGGACAGGGAACACCGGGGAGCTGTTTTTT. Its translation: CASRTGNTGELFF.

The chain employs TRBV7-2 and TRBJ1-5; 9 bases line up with TRBD1. The germline V gene has CDR1 SGHTA and CDR2 FQGNSA. CDR3 size: 15 residues. The J segment lost 7 bases and the V segment lost 6 bases, leaving 10 bases of the junction unmatched. The CDR3 DNA reads TGTGCCAGCAGACCACAGGGGGCCCTAGACCAGCCCCAGCATTTT. This gives the protein CASRPQGALDQPQHF.

The chain couples TRBV19 to TRBJ1-1; D unresolved. V lost 8 bases to trimming and J lost 4 bases, with 2 bases between them. Germline CDR1 and CDR2: LNHDA and SQIVND (reference sequence). CDR3 length: 9 amino acids. This CDR3 reads CASGTEAFF. The CDR3 coding sequence is TGTGCCAGTGGCACTGAAGCTTTCTTT.

V is TRBV19 and J is TRBJ2-7; 7 nucleotides align to TRBD2. Unmatched junction bases numbered 11, after V lost 5 bases and J lost 1 base. This CDR3 is built from 16 residues. Germline V gene lookup returns CDR1 LNHDA and CDR2 SQIVND (reference sequence). Here the CDR3 DNA reads TGTGCCAGTAGTCCGCCCGACGGGGGGAGATCCTACGAGCAGTACTTC. Its translation is CASSPPDGGRSYEQYF.

This chain joins TRBV6-1 and TRBJ1-5; 10 bases are a match to TRBD1. Germline CDR1 is MNHNS and CDR2 is SASEGT. The J segment lost 6 bases and the V segment lost 5 bases, leaving 7 bases of the junction unmatched. There are 15 residues in the CDR3. CDR3 loop: CASSLRTGGIQPQHF. The DNA for the CDR3 is TGTGCCAGCAGTCTAAGGACAGGGGGAATTCAGCCCCAGCATTTT.

This chain joins TRBV5-1 and TRBJ1-1; D call uncertain. The CDR3 totals 15 residues. V dropped 0 bases and J dropped 3 bases, with 12 bases sitting between them. Germline CDR1 is SGHRS and CDR2 is YFSETQ. Here the CDR3 DNA reads TGCGCCAGCAGCTTGGCCGGTGAAGGAGACACTGAAGCTTTCTTT. It translates to CASSLAGEGDTEAFF.

The chain carries TRBV28 and TRBJ1-1, with D hard to call. Trimming shortened V by 1 base and J by 5 bases, and 14 bases separated the two germline ends. CDR3 size: 15 residues. The germline V gene has CDR1 MDHEN and CDR2 SYDVKM. CDR3 residues: CASSLFAGVGTEAFF. The DNA of the CDR3 is TGTGCCAGCAGTTTATTTGCGGGAGTTGGGACTGAAGCTTTCTTT.

In nucleotides, the CDR3 is TGTGCCAGCAGCGCCCAAGGCGGGGAGCTGTTTTTT. Protein: CASSAQGGELFF. The chain links TRBV9 to TRBJ2-2; D remains ambiguous. Germline V gene sequence: CDR1 SGDLS, CDR2 YYNGEE. This CDR3 has 12 amino acids. Trimming took 3 bases from V and 7 from J, leaving 7 bases between them.

This clone showed up just once. V usage is TRBV18 and J usage is TRBJ2-5, with D perhaps TRBD2 (6 bases). Germline-derived CDR1 and CDR2 are KGHSH and LQKENI. Trimming pared 4 bases from V and 2 bases from J, leaving 11 bases between. The CDR3 loop spans 14 amino acids. DNA of the CDR3: TGTGCCAGCTCACGCGCTAGCGCTCAAGAGACCCAGTACTTC. Translation: CASSRASAQETQYF.